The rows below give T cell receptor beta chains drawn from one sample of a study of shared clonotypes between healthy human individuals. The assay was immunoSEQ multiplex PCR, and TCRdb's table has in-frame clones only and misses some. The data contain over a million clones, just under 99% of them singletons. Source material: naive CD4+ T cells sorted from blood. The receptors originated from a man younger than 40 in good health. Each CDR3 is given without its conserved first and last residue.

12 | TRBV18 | ASSPQQGEDEQY
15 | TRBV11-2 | ASSTLRNRGPNEKLF
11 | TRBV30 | AWKNRGSYEQY
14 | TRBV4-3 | ASSQEGTVSTDTQY
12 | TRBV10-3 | AIIRDGQNTEAF
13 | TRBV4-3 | ASSLGLARTDTQY
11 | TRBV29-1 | SVGDSKAYEQY
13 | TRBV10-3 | AISVSTGEAYEQY
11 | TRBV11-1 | ASSLGRPDRQY
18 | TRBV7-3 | ASSPGTGFGASGRTGELF
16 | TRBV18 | ASSPERAGASGANVLT
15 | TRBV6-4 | ASRRVWREGNTGELF
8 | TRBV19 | ASPQTEKT
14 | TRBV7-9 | ASSLYAGVGTGELF
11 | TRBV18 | ASSPELADEQF
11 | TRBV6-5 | ASTRQRSYEQY
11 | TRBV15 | ATSSGTAGGQF
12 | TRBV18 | ASTTGSTRETQY
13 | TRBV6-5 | ASLRSGKGTYEQY
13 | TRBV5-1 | ASSLEVAGALKQY
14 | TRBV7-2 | ASSLFGPVATGELF
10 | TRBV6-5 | ASSYSKETQY
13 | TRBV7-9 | ASSFQGDRFYEQY
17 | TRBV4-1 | ASSLSGTSTLSSTDTQY
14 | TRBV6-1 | ASSAIGLAGAGELF
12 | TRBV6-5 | ASKEVGQITEAF
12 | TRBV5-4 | ASSSPSSLATQY
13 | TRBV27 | ASSSTATNNQPQH
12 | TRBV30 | AWSGYRGGKTQY
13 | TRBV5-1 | ASSFIQSSYNEQF
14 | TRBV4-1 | ASSLLAGANTGELF
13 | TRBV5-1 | ASSLAGVPGGELF
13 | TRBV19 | ASSSGTPRVNEQF
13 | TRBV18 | ASSQDRVVYTEAF
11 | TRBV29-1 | SVDSSGANVLT